One T cell receptor (beta chain) is described in this entry. Its antigen is unknown. This CDR3 has 16 residues. The J segment lost 4 bases and the V segment lost 4 bases, leaving 11 bases of the junction unmatched. The germline V gene encodes CDR1 SGHTA and CDR2 FQGNSA. Vbeta (60) and Jbeta (13) primers were used in the PCR. The table came from immunoSEQ multiplex PCR; TCRdb's copy has only in-frame clones and leaves some out. The sample lists roughly 98,000 clones, 76% seen once, with 1.5% to 2.5% in the top ten. This specimen comes from a study of cytomegalovirus exposure and HLA in healthy donors. Findings of the study overall: One variant, a missense change in DCLRE1C, was linked in a later analysis to TCR beta V- and J-gene trimming.

The sequencing sample was made of PBMCs. The chain has TRBV7-2 and TRBJ2-7, with 9 bases aligning to TRBD2. This TCR came from a man in his forties or fifties in good health and CMV-seronegative. The CDR3 loop reads CASSSGGASGKYEQYF. The DNA of the CDR3 is TGTGCCAGCAGCTCCGGGGGGGCTAGCGGGAAATACGAGCAGTACTTC. The full variable domain, its missing parts supplied by reference TRBV7-2 and TRBJ2-7, is GAGVSQSPSNKVTEKGKDVELRCDPISGHTALYWYRQSLGQGLEFLIYFQGNSAPDKSGLPSDRFSAERTGGSVSTLTIQRTQQEDSAVYLCASSSGGASGKYEQYFGPGTRLTVT.